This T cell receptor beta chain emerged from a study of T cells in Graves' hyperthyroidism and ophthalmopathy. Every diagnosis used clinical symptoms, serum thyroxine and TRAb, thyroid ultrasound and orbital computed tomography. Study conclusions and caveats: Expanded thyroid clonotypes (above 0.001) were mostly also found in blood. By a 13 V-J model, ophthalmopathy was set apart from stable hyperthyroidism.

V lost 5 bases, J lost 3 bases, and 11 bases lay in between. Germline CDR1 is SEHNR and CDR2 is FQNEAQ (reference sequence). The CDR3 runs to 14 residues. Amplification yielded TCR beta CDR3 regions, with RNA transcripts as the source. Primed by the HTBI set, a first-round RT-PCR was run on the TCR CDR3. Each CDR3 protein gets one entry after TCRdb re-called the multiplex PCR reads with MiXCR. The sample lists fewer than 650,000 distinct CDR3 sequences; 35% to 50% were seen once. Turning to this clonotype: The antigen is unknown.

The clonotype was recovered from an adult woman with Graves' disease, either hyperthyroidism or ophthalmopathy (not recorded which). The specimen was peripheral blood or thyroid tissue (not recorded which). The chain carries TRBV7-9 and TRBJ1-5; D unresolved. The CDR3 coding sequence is TGTGCCAGCAGCCCCGGACGGTACAATCAGCCCCAGCATTTT. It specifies CASSPGRYNQPQHF.